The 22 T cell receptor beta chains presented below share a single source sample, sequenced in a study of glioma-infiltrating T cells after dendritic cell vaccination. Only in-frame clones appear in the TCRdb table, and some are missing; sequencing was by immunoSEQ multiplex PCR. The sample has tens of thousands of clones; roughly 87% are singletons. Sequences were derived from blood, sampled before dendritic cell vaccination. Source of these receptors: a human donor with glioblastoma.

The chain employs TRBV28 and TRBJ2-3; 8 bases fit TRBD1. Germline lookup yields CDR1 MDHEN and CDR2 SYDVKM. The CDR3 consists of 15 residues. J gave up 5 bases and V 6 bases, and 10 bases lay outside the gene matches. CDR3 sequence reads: CASRLGQGAVDTQYF. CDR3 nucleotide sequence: TGTGCCAGCAGATTGGGGCAGGGGGCTGTAGATACGCAGTATTTT.

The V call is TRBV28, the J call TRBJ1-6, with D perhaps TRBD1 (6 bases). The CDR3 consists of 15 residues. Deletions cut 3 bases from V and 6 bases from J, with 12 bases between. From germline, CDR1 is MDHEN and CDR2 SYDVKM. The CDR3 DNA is TGTGCCAGCAGTTTGGGAGGGGGAGCTAATTCACCCCTCCACTTT. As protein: CASSLGGGANSPLHF.

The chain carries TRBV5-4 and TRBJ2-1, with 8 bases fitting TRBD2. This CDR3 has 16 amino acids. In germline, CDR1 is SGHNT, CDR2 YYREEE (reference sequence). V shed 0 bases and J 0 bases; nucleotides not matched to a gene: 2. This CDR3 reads CASSLVGRVSYNEQFF. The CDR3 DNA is TGTGCCAGCAGCTTGGTCGGGAGGGTCTCCTACAATGAGCAGTTCTTC.

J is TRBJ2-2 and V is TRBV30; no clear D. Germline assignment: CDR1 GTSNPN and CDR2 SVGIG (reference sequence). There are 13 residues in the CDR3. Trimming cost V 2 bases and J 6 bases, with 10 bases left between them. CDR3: CAWSPPWPGELFF. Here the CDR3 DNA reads TGTGCCTGGAGTCCCCCCTGGCCCGGGGAGCTGTTTTTT.

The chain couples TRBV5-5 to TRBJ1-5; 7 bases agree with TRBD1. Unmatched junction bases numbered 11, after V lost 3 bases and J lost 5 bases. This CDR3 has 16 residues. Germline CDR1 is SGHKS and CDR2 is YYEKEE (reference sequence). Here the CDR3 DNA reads TGTGCCAGCAGCTGGAGGGGGCAGGGCTCCCATCAGCCCCAGCATTTT. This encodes CASSWRGQGSHQPQHF.

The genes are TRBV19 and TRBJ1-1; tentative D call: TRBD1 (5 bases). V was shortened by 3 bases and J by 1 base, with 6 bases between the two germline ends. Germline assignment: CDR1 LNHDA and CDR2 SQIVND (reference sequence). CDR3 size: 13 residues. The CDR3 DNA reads TGTGCCAGTAGTATCGGACAGAACACTGAAGCTTTCTTT. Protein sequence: CASSIGQNTEAFF.

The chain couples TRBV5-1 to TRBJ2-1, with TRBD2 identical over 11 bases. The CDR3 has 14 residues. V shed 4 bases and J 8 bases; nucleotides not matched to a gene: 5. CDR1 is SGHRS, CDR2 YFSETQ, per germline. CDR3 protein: CASSTLAGVDEQFF. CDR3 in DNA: TGCGCCAGCAGCACACTAGCGGGAGTGGATGAGCAGTTCTTC.

The CDR3 is CASSQGQNYGYTF. For the CDR3, the DNA is TGTGCCAGCAGCCAGGGACAGAACTATGGCTACACCTTC. The chain uses TRBV14 and TRBJ1-2; 7 nucleotides line up with TRBD1. V dropped 3 bases and J dropped 2; count of bases not matched to a gene: 0. The germline V gene encodes CDR1 SGHDN and CDR2 FVKESK. The CDR3 length is 13 residues.

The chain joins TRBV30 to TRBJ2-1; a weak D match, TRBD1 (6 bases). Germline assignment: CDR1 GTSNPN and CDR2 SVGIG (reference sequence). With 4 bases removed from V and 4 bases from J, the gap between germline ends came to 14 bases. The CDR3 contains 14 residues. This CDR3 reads CAWTGVEAYNEQFF. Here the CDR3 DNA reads TGTGCCTGGACAGGGGTAGAAGCGTACAATGAGCAGTTCTTC. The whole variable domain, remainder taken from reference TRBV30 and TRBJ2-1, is SQTIHQWPATLVQPVGSPLSLECTVEGTSNPNLYWYRQAAGRGLQLLFYSVGIGQISSEVPQNLSASRPQDRQFILSSKKLLLSDSGFYLCAWTGVEAYNEQFFGPGTRLTVL.

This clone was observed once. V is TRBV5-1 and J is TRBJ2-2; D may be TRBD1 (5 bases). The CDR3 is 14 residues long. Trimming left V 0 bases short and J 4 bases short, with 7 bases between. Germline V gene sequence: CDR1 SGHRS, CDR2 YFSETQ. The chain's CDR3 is CASSLGGATGELFF. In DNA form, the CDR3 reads TGCGCCAGCAGCTTGGGTGGGGCCACCGGGGAGCTGTTTTTT.

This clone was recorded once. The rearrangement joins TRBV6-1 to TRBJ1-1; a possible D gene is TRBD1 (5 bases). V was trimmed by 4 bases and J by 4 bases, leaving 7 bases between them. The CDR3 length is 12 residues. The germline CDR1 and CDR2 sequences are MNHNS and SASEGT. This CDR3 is CASSGQLTEAFF. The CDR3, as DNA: TGTGCCAGCAGTGGACAGCTCACTGAAGCTTTCTTT.

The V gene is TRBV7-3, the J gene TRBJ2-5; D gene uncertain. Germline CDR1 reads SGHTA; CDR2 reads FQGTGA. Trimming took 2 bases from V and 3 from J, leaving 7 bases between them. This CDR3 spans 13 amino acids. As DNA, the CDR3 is TGTGCCAGCAGCTTACAGCGAGAAGAGACCCAGTACTTC. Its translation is CASSLQREETQYF.

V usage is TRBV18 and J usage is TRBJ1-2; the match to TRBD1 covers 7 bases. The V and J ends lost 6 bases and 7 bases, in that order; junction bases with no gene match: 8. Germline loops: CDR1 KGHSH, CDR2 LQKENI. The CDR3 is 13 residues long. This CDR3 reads CASSDTGEAGYTF. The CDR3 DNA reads TGTGCCAGCTCCGATACAGGGGAGGCTGGCTACACCTTC.

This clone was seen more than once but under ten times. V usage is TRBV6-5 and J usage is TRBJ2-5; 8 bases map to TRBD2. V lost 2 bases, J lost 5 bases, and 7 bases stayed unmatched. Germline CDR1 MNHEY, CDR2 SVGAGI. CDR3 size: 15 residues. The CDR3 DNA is TGTGCCAGCAGTTACGGTGGCGGGAGGTGGGAGACCCAGTACTTC. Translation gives CASSYGGGRWETQYF.

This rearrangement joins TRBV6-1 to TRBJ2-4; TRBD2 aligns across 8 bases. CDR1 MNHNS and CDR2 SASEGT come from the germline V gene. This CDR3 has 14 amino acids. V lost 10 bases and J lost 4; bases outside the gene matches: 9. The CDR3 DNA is TGTGCCACCTACGGTCGGGAGGGGAAAAACATTCAGTACTTC. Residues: CATYGREGKNIQYF.

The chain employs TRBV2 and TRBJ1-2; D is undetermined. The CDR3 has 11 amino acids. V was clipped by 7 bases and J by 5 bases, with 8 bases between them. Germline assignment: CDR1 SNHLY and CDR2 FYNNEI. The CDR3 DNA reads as TGTGCCAGCAACCCAGCGTATGGCTACACCTTC. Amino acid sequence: CASNPAYGYTF.

DNA of the CDR3: TGTGCCAGCAGCTTAATTCTCGGCAGGGGGAACTATGGCTACACCTTC. It translates to CASSLILGRGNYGYTF. The V call is TRBV7-8, the J call TRBJ1-2, with TRBD1 identical over 7 bases. The CDR3 is 16 amino acids. V lost 2 bases to trimming and J lost 2 bases; unmatched junction nucleotides: 8. In germline, CDR1 is SGHVS, CDR2 FQNEAQ.

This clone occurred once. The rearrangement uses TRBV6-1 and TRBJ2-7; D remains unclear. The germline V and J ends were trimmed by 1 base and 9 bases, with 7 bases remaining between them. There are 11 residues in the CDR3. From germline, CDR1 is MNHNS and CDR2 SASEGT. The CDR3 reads CASSEGPRQYV. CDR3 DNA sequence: TGTGCCAGCAGTGAAGGGCCGAGGCAGTACGTC.

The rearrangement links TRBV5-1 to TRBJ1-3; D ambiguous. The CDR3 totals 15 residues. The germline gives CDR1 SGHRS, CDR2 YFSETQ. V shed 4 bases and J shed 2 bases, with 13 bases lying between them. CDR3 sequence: CASSQEGHAGNTIYF. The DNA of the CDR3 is TGCGCCAGCAGCCAAGAGGGTCATGCTGGAAACACCATATATTTT.

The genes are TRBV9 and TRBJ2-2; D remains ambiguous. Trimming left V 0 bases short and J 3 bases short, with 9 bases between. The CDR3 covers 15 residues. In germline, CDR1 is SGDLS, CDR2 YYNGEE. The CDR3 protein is CASSVASSDTGELFF. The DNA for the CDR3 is TGTGCCAGCAGCGTAGCTTCGTCCGACACCGGGGAGCTGTTTTTT. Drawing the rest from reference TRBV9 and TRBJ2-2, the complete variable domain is DSGVTQTPKHLITATGQRVTLRCSPRSGDLSVYWYQQSLDQGLQFLIQYYNGEERAKGNILERFSAQQFPDLHSELNLSSLELGDSALYFCASSVASSDTGELFFGEGSRLTVL.

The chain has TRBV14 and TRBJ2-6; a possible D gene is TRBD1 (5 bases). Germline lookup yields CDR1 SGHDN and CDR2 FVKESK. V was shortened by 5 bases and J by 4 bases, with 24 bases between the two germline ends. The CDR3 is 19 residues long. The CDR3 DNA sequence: TGTGCCAGCAGCGGAGTGGGGCGGTCAGCCCGAACGGGGGCCAACGTCCTGACTTTC. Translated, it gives CASSGVGRSARTGANVLTF.

CDR3 coding DNA: TGTGCCAGCTCACCGGTAGCGGGGGATACGCAGTATTTT. Translating it yields CASSPVAGDTQYF. The chain has TRBV18 and TRBJ2-3, with 8 bases that match TRBD2. J was trimmed by 6 bases and V by 3 bases; bases with no gene match: 2. CDR3 length equals 13 residues. Germline V gene data show CDR1 as KGHSH and CDR2 as LQKENI.